This TCR beta chain was observed in a study of brain T cells in children with intractable seizures. Germline CDR1 and CDR2: SEHNR and FQNEAQ (reference sequence). This CDR3 has 15 residues. V lost 4 bases to trimming and J lost 2 bases, with 12 bases between them. The time point denotes: blood from clinic visit 5 months post-surgery; TSC patient then seizure free. At least one anti-epileptic drug was given before surgery. This clone was picked up a small number of times. Assay: immunoSEQ multiplex PCR; the TCRdb copy retains only in-frame clones and omits some. This table holds about 320,000 clones, approximately 93% found once.

The clonotype originates from a boy younger than two with tuberous sclerosis and intractable seizures. This chain connects TRBV7-9 to TRBJ1-3; possible D gene TRBD1, 6 bases. Sequencing used peripheral blood, obtained roughly 5 months after surgery. The CDR3 loop reads CASSYIRTAGNTIYF. CDR3 sequence (DNA): TGTGCCAGCAGCTATATAAGGACAGCTGGAAACACCATATATTTT.